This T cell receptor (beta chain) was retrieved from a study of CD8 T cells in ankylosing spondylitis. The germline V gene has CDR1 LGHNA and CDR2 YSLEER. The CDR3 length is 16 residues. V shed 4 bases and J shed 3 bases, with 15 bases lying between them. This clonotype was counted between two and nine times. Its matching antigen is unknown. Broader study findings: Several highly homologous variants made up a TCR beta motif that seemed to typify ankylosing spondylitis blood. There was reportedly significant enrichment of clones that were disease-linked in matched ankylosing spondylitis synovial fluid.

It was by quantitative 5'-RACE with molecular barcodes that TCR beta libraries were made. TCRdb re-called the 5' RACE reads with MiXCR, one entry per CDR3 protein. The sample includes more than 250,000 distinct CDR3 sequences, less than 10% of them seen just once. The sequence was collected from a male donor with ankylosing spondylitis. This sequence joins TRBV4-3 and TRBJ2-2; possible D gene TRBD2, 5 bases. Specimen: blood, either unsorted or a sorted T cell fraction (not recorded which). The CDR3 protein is CASSLIPGFDTGELFF. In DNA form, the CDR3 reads TGCGCCAGCAGCCTAATACCGGGGTTCGACACCGGGGAGCTGTTTTTT.